Shown below are 11 T cell receptor beta chains from a single sample sequenced in a study of response to subunit inactivated influenza vaccine (dated by TCRdb to the late 2010s). Library preparation was by RT-PCR. These reads were obtained on an Illumina HiSeq 2500. TCRdb trimmed the raw reads at Q25, called clones with MiXCR and kept productive beta chains. When rows share a CDR3 protein, they turn into one entry using the most common DNA and genes. In this sample the table shows 500,000 to 600,000 distinct CDR3 sequences, around 8% of which occur a single time. Over 10% of the sample is held by the ten biggest clonotypes. This specimen consisted of PBMCs from blood, obtained 23 months after vaccination. The receptors originated from a man between 45 and 75 years old who received an inactivated influenza vaccine. Donor details come from another sample of the same person, matched by shared clones.

This clonotype was seen a few times. The CDR3 DNA is TGTGCCATCAGTGAGTCTTCTAGCGGGAGTGGGGGGTTAGCCGAGCAGTACTTC. Its protein is CAISESSSGSGGLAEQYF. The gene calls are TRBV10-3 and TRBJ2-7, with 10 nucleotides matching TRBD2. The V segment lost 0 bases and the J segment 6 bases; nucleotides outside the gene matches: 14. CDR1 ENHRY and CDR2 SYGVKD come from the germline V gene. The CDR3 contains 18 residues.

This clonotype was observed a handful of times. The J gene is TRBJ2-7, the V gene TRBV12-3 or TRBV12-4, with D perhaps TRBD1 (6 bases). V lost 5 bases to trimming and J lost 0 bases, with 17 bases between them. This CDR3 is 16 amino acids long. In DNA form, the CDR3 reads TGTGCCAGCAGTCCCTCCGCAGGGACAAGCTCCTACGAGCAGTACTTC. Its translation is CASSPSAGTSSYEQYF.

This clonotype was detected a few times. The rearrangement links TRBV6-2 or TRBV6-3 to TRBJ2-1; no definite D call. CDR1 and CDR2 (germline): MNHEY, SVGEGT. The CDR3 runs to 16 residues. V was clipped by 4 bases and J by 3 bases, with 16 bases between them. CDR3: CASSSGRPEYYNEQFF. In nucleotides, the CDR3 is TGTGCCAGCAGTTCGGGCCGCCCGGAGTACTACAATGAGCAGTTCTTC.

Concerning this clonotype: The CDR3 does not close with the conserved phenylalanine or tryptophan, likely indicating a read error. The chain carries TRBV6-2 or TRBV6-3 and TRBJ2-7; 8 bases match TRBD1. Germline V CDR1 and CDR2: MNHEY, SVGEGT. The CDR3 runs to 17 residues. Germline trimming cut 0 bases from V and 0 bases from J; bases unmatched to any gene: 7. The CDR3 region has the DNA TGTGCCAGCAGTTACTCGGTGAGGACAGGGTTCTCCTACGAGCAGTACTCC. Its translation: CASSYSVRTGFSYEQYS.

Only a few counts were recorded for this clonotype. V and J are TRBV4-2 and TRBJ2-5, with 7 bases identical to TRBD2. Germline trimming cut 3 bases from V and 5 bases from J; bases unmatched to any gene: 9. The CDR3 runs 15 residues. The germline V gene encodes CDR1 LGHNA and CDR2 YNFKEQ. In nucleotides, the CDR3 is TGTGCCAGCAGCCACCTTCCTAGCGGTGGGGAGACCCAGTACTTC. Translated: CASSHLPSGGETQYF.

This clonotype has a count of ten or more. V gene TRBV12-3 or TRBV12-4 combines with J gene TRBJ2-2; weak D call: TRBD2 (6 bases). The CDR3 spans 17 residues. The ends were cut back, 1 base at V and 5 bases at J, with 17 bases in the middle. The CDR3 loop reads CASSLDPRIRGTGELFF. The CDR3 coding sequence is TGTGCCAGCAGTTTAGACCCCCGTATTCGGGGGACCGGGGAGCTGTTTTTT.

V usage is TRBV24-1 and J usage is TRBJ2-1, with D possibly being TRBD2 (6 bases). Germline CDR1 KGHDR, CDR2 SFDVKD. The V and J ends lost 4 bases and 6 bases respectively, with 15 bases between them. The CDR3 is made up of 15 amino acids. CDR3 sequence: CATSDPGLGSNEQFF. The CDR3 region has the DNA TGTGCCACCAGTGACCCGGGACTGGGGTCCAATGAGCAGTTCTTC.

This clonotype was observed at least ten times. The rearrangement uses TRBV4-2 and TRBJ2-7; TRBD2 might be the D (5 bases). V shed 4 bases and J shed 3 bases, with 13 bases lying between them. The CDR3 loop spans 14 amino acids. Germline V gene data show CDR1 as LGHNA and CDR2 as YNFKEQ. The CDR3 DNA reads as TGTGCCAGCAGCCCGGACCCACGGGACTACGAGCAGTACTTC. Translated, it gives CASSPDPRDYEQYF.

This clonotype turned up a few times. The rearrangement joins TRBV2 to TRBJ2-1; 12 bases match TRBD2. The CDR3 totals 16 residues. The junction had 5 bases not matched to a gene; V was cut back by 4 bases and J by 4 bases. Germline CDR1 reads SNHLY; CDR2 reads FYNNEI. The CDR3 region has the DNA TGTGCCAGCAGTGCGCTAGCGGGGGGGGTGTACAATGAGCAGTTCTTC. This sequence encodes CASSALAGGVYNEQFF.

This clonotype was found a few times. This rearrangement joins TRBV20-1 to TRBJ2-2; 7 bases match TRBD1. CDR3 length: 15 amino acids. Germline V gene lookup returns CDR1 DFQATT and CDR2 SNEGSKA (reference sequence). V shed 5 bases and J 3 bases; nucleotides not matched to a gene: 9. In DNA, the CDR3 is TGCAGTGCTGGTCGCCCGGGACAGTACACCGGGGAGCTGTTTTTT. Translated: CSAGRPGQYTGELFF.

The chain couples TRBV3-1 to TRBJ2-7, with D unresolved. Germline CDR1 is LGHDT and CDR2 is YNNKEL (reference sequence). V lost 1 base to trimming and J lost 5 bases, with 15 bases between them. The CDR3 sequence is 15 residues long. The CDR3 DNA reads as TGTGCCAGCAGCCAAGGCCCCGTCAGGCGCAACGAGCAGTACTTC. Translation gives CASSQGPVRRNEQYF.